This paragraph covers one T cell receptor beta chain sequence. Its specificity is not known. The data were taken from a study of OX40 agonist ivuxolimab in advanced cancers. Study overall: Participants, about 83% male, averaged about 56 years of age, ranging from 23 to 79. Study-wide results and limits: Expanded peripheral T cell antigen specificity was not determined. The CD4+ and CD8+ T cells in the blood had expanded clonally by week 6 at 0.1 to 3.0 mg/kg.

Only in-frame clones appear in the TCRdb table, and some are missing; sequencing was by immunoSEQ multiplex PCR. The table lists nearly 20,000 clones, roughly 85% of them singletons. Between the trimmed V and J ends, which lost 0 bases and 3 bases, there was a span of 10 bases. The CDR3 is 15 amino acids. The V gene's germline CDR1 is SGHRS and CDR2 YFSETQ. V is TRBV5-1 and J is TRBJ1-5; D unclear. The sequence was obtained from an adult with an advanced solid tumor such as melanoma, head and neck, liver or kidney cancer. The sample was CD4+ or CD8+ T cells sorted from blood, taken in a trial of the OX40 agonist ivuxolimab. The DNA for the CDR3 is TGCGCCAGCAGCTTGGCCGGAGGTTTCAATCAGCCCCAGCATTTT. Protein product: CASSLAGGFNQPQHF.